Listed below are T cell receptor beta chains from one sample, sequenced in a study of blood T cell repertoires in COVID-19. Clones were sequenced by immunoSEQ multiplex PCR, and TCRdb holds only the in-frame ones, with some missing. The data contain some 150,000 clones, 85% to 90% of them singletons. Specimen: peripheral blood. The receptor set was obtained from a woman in her thirties or forties with acute or convalescent COVID-19. CDR3s include the opening cysteine and the closing phenylalanine or tryptophan. A D gene is named only where the DNA matches it firmly. Expanded clones are given a class, and other clones once, few, many or no size at all.

NA	NA	TRBJ1-2	TRBV24-1	TGTGCCACCAGTGAACACGACAGGCAAGGCTACACCTTC	CATSEHDRQGYTF
TRBD1	NA	TRBJ2-3	TRBV5-1	TGCGCCAGCAGCCCGGACAGGGGGCGCGATACGCAGTATTTT	CASSPDRGRDTQYF
TRBD2	NA	TRBJ2-3	TRBV5-4	TGTGCCAGCAGCTTGGGTCCCACCGGGGAGGGGACAGATACGCAGTATTTT	CASSLGPTGEGTDTQYF
NA	NA	TRBJ2-1	TRBV19	TGTGCCAGTAGATCCGCGGGACAGCGCTACAATGAGCAGTTCTTC	CASRSAGQRYNEQFF
NA	NA	TRBJ2-3	TRBV27	TGTGCCAGCAGCTATGGGGGCCCAGATACGCAGTATTTT	CASSYGGPDTQYF
NA	few	TRBJ1-1	TRBV19	TGTGCCAGCACGTCCCGGGACAATTTGAACACTGAAGCTTTCTTT	CASTSRDNLNTEAFF
NA	NA	TRBJ2-2	TRBV6-5	TGTGCCAGCAGCGCCCCGACTTCCGGGGAGCTGTTTTTT	CASSAPTSGELFF
TRBD1	NA	TRBJ1-4	TRBV10-3	TGTGCCATCAGACAGTCCGGGACAGATAATGAAAAACTGTTTTTT	CAIRQSGTDNEKLFF
TRBD2	NA	TRBJ2-1	TRBV6-1	TGTGCCAGCAGTGAAGCGGGCGGGAGGGCTGATGAGCAGTTCTTC	CASSEAGGRADEQFF
NA	NA	TRBJ1-1	TRBV24-1	TGTGCCACCACGGCGGGGGGGGCTGGGACTGAAGCTTTCTTT	CATTAGGAGTEAFF
TRBD1	NA	TRBJ2-1	TRBV9	TGTGCCAGCAGCCCCCCGGGACAGATAGAGCAGTTCTTC	CASSPPGQIEQFF
NA	NA	TRBJ1-1	TRBV5-1	TGCGCCAGCAGCTTGTACTCTAGTAACACTGAAGCTTTCTTT	CASSLYSSNTEAFF
TRBD1	NA	TRBJ1-6	TRBV6-5	TGTGCCAGCAGCCGGGACAGGAATTCACCCCTCCACTTT	CASSRDRNSPLHF
NA	once	TRBJ1-3	TRBV12-5	TGTGCTAGTGGCCGTCCGACAGATACTGGAAACACCATATATTTT	CASGRPTDTGNTIYF
TRBD1	NA	TRBJ1-1	TRBV18	TGTGCCAGCTCACCGAAGGGGGCGAAATATGAAGCTTTCTTT	CASSPKGAKYEAFF
NA	NA	TRBJ1-5	TRBV19	TGTGCCAGTAGTATAGAACTTGAGCTCAATCAGCCCCAGCATTTT	CASSIELELNQPQHF
NA	NA	TRBJ2-5	TRBV6-5	TGTGCCAGCAGTTACTCTCCGGCGGGCAGTAAAGAGACCCAGTACTTC	CASSYSPAGSKETQYF
TRBD1	NA	TRBJ2-7	TRBV27	TGTGCCAGCAGTTTAAGCGGGACAGGGTTGTTCGAGCAGTACTTC	CASSLSGTGLFEQYF
TRBD1	NA	TRBJ2-7	TRBV6-2/TRBV6-3	TGTGCCAGCAGTCCCTACCGGGACAGGGTGTACGAGCAGTACTTC	CASSPYRDRVYEQYF
NA	once	TRBJ2-3	TRBV14	TGTGCCAGCAGCCAAGTAACTGACTACACAGATACGCAGTATTTT	CASSQVTDYTDTQYF
NA	NA	TRBJ1-5	TRBV2	TGTGCCAGCAGATACGACTTGGGGGGGCGGCGGCAGCCCCAGCATTTT	CASRYDLGGRRQPQHF
NA	NA	TRBJ1-2	TRBV29-1	TGCAGCGTTGGTAGACAGGACCATGGCTACACCTTC	CSVGRQDHGYTF